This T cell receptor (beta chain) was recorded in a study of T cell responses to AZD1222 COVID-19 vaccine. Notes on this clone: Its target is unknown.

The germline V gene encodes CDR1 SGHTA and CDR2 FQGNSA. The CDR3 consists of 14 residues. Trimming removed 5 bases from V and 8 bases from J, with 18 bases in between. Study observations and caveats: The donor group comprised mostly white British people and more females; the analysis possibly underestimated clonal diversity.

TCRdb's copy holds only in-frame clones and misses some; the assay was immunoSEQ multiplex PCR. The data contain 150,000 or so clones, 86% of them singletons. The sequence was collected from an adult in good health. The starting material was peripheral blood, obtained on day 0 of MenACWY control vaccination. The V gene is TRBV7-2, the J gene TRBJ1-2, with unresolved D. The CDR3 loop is CASSPLREVGGYTF. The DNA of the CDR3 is TGTGCCAGCAGCCCTCTCCGGGAGGTCGGGGGCTACACCTTC. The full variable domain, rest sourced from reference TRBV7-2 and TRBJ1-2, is GAGVSQSPSNKVTEKGKDVELRCDPISGHTALYWYRQSLGQGLEFLIYFQGNSAPDKSGLPSDRFSAERTGGSVSTLTIQRTQQEDSAVYLCASSPLREVGGYTFGSGTRLTVV.